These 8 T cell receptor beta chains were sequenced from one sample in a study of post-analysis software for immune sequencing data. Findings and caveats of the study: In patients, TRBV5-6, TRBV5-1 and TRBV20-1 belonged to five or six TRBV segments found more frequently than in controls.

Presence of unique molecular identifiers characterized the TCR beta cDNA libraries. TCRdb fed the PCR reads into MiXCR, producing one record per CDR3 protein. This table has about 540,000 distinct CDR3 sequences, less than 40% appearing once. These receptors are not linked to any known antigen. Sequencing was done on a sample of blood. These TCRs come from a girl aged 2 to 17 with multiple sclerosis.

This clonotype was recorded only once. This chain's CDR3 is CSVGERAYTGELFF. The CDR3, as DNA: TGCAGCGTTGGTGAGAGGGCATACACCGGGGAGCTGTTTTTT. V usage is TRBV29-1 and J usage is TRBJ2-2; tentative D call: TRBD2 (5 bases). Germline-derived CDR1 and CDR2 are SQVTM and ANQGSEA. The germline V and J ends were trimmed by 4 bases and 3 bases, with 12 bases remaining between them. The CDR3 has 14 residues.

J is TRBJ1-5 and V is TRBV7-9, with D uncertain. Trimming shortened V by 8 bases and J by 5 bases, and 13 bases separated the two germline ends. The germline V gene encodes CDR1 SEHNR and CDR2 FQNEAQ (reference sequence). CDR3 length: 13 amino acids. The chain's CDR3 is CASAAAQDQPQHF. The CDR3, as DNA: TGTGCCAGCGCAGCAGCGCAAGATCAGCCCCAGCATTTT.

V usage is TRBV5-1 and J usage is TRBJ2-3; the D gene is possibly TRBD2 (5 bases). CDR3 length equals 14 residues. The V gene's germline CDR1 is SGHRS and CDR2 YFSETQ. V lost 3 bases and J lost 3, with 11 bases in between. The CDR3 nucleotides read TGCGCCAGCAGCTATCAGGACTTGACAGATACGCAGTATTTT. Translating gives CASSYQDLTDTQYF.

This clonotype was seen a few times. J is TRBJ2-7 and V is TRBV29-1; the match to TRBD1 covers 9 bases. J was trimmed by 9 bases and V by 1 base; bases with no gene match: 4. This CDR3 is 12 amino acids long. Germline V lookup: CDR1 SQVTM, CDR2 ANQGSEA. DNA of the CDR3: TGCAGCGTTGAAGGGGACAGGGACGGGCAGTACTTC. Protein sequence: CSVEGDRDGQYF.

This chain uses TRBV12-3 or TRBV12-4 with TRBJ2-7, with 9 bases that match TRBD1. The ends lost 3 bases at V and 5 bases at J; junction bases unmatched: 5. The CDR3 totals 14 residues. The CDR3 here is CASSFRDRDNEQYF. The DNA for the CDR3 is TGTGCCAGCAGTTTTAGGGACAGGGATAACGAGCAGTACTTC.

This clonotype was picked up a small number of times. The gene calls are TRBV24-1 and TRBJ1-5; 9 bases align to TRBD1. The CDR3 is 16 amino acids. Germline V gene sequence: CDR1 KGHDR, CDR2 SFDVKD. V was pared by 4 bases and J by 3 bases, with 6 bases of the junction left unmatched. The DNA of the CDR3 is TGTGCCACCAGTGAGACCGGGACAGGGAACAATCAGCCCCAGCATTTT. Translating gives CATSETGTGNNQPQHF.

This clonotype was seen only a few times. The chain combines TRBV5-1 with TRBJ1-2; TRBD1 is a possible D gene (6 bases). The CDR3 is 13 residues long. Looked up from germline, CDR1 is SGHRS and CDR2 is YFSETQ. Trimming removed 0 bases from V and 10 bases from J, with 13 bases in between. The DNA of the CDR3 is TGCGCCAGCAGCTTGGTCCTCCAGGGGATCTACACCTTC. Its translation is CASSLVLQGIYTF.

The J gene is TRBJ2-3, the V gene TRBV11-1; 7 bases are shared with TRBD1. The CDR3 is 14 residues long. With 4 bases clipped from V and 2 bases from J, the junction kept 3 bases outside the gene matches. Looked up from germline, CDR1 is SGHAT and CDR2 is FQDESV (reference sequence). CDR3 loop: CASSCGTATDTQYF. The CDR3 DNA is TGTGCCAGCAGCTGTGGGACAGCCACAGATACGCAGTATTTT.